The 31 T cell receptor beta chains listed next were all sequenced from one sample in a study of Graves' ophthalmopathy and Graves' hyperthyroidism. Amplification targeted the TCR beta CDR3 regions, with RNA transcripts as the source material. Second-round multiplex PCR followed a first-round RT-PCR using HTBI primers. TCRdb passed the multiplex PCR reads through MiXCR, listing each CDR3 protein once. There are over 200,000 distinct CDR3 sequences in the sample; approximately 28% occur only once, and 8.5% to 9.5% lies in the top ten. The specimen was peripheral blood. The receptor set was obtained from a man in his fifties with Graves' ophthalmopathy.

This clonotype was found many times. The V call is TRBV6-5, the J call TRBJ2-5; the match to TRBD2 covers 13 bases. This CDR3 contains 15 residues. The V segment lost 4 bases and the J segment 7 bases; nucleotides outside the gene matches: 6. Germline-derived CDR1 and CDR2 are MNHEY and SVGAGI. The CDR3: CASSFRTSGSWTQYF. The CDR3, as DNA: TGTGCCAGCAGTTTCCGGACTAGCGGGAGCTGGACCCAGTACTTC.

This clonotype was picked up many times. The chain combines TRBV7-3 with TRBJ1-1, with D hard to call. Per germline, CDR1 SGHTA and CDR2 FQGTGA. The CDR3 sequence is 14 residues long. V lost 2 bases to trimming and J lost 5 bases, with 12 bases between them. The CDR3 region is CASSLGLASTEAFF. In DNA form, the CDR3 reads TGTGCCAGCAGCTTAGGGCTGGCGTCGACTGAAGCTTTCTTT.

This clonotype was counted many times. V is TRBV12-3 or TRBV12-4 and J is TRBJ2-2; TRBD2 agrees at 8 bases. The CDR3 has 12 residues. CDR3 in amino acids: CAGSGMSGELFF. Written as DNA, the CDR3 is TGTGCGGGTAGCGGGATGTCCGGGGAGCTGTTTTTT.

This chain uses TRBV5-1 with TRBJ1-1; no clear D gene. The CDR3 spans 14 residues. The germline gives CDR1 SGHRS, CDR2 YFSETQ. With 2 bases removed from V and 5 bases from J, the gap between germline ends came to 13 bases. This chain's CDR3 is CASSFGEGSTEAFF. The CDR3 region has the DNA TGCGCCAGCAGCTTCGGCGAGGGCAGTACTGAAGCTTTCTTT.

This chain links TRBV5-1 with TRBJ2-6; tentative D call: TRBD1 (6 bases). V was trimmed by 3 bases and J by 0 bases, leaving 7 bases between them. The CDR3 spans 15 residues. From germline, CDR1 is SGHRS and CDR2 YFSETQ. This CDR3 is CASSSTGSGANVLTF. The CDR3, as DNA: TGCGCCAGCAGCTCGACAGGCTCTGGGGCCAACGTCCTGACTTTC.

The table lists this clonotype with many counts. The chain couples TRBV6-4 to TRBJ2-7; weak D call: TRBD1 (5 bases). CDR3 size: 12 residues. In germline, CDR1 is MRHNA, CDR2 SNTAGT. V was cut by 8 bases and J by 5 bases, with 13 bases left in between. The CDR3 protein is CASGFGRDEQYF. CDR3 in DNA: TGTGCCAGCGGGTTTGGCAGGGACGAGCAGTACTTC.

This clonotype showed up many times. The chain combines TRBV13 with TRBJ2-2; tentatively, D is TRBD1 (6 bases). V was pared by 5 bases and J by 0 bases, with 19 bases between. This CDR3 comprises 18 residues. CDR1 is PRHDT and CDR2 is FYEKMQ in the germline V gene (reference sequence). The CDR3 nucleotides read TGTGCCAGCAGCACACACCAGGGACATCAATCGAACACCGGGGAGCTGTTTTTT. This gives the protein CASSTHQGHQSNTGELFF.

This clonotype has ten or more counts. This chain links TRBV19 with TRBJ2-2; TRBD1 aligns across 7 bases. The CDR3 has 18 amino acids. Germline V gives CDR1 LNHDA, CDR2 SQIVND (reference sequence). J was trimmed by 2 bases and V by 7 bases; bases with no gene match: 16. The CDR3: CASTMNRGPPTNTGELFF. The CDR3 coding sequence is TGTGCCAGTACCATGAACAGGGGACCACCGACTAACACCGGGGAGCTGTTTTTT.

The table lists this clonotype with many counts. This chain links TRBV20-1 with TRBJ2-5; TRBD1 agrees at 8 bases. The V and J ends lost 4 bases and 3 bases, in that order; junction bases with no gene match: 7. This CDR3 is 14 amino acids long. CDR1 is DFQATT, CDR2 SNEGSKA, per germline (reference sequence). The CDR3: CSATLPTGEETQYF. The CDR3 DNA reads as TGCAGTGCTACCCTACCGACAGGGGAAGAGACCCAGTACTTC.

This clonotype was observed many times. CDR3 sequence (DNA): TGCAGTGCTAGAGGGGCTAGCGGGAAAGAGACCCAGTACTTC. As protein: CSARGASGKETQYF. V gene TRBV20-1 combines with J gene TRBJ2-5; TRBD2 aligns across 9 bases. This CDR3 is built from 14 residues. The V gene's germline CDR1 is DFQATT and CDR2 SNEGSKA (reference sequence). After removal of 1 base from V and 3 bases from J, the junction contained 3 bases not matched to a gene.

The chain has TRBV2 and TRBJ2-7; 11 bases align to TRBD1. Germline V lookup: CDR1 SNHLY, CDR2 FYNNEI. The CDR3 runs 16 residues. The trim removed 0 bases at V and 4 bases at J, leaving 5 bases unmatched. CDR3 loop: CASSEAWTGGGYEQYF. The CDR3 DNA sequence: TGTGCCAGCAGTGAAGCCTGGACAGGGGGCGGGTACGAGCAGTACTTC.

This clonotype was found a few times. V usage is TRBV29-1 and J usage is TRBJ2-4; 11 bases line up with TRBD2. This CDR3 is built from 18 residues. The germline V gene has CDR1 SQVTM and CDR2 ANQGSEA. Trimming at V came to 4 bases and at J to 2 bases, leaving 13 bases not matched to a gene. The CDR3 DNA reads TGCAGCGTTGCGGGCCTAGCGGGAGGCCCGGCACCCAAAAACATTCAGTACTTC. Its protein product is CSVAGLAGGPAPKNIQYF.

This clonotype was seen ten or more times. V gene TRBV12-3 or TRBV12-4 combines with J gene TRBJ2-2, with D hard to call. The CDR3 spans 14 residues. The ends were cut back, 5 bases at V and 7 bases at J, with 14 bases in the middle. The CDR3 loop reads CASSPMGFNGELFF. DNA of the CDR3: TGTGCCAGCAGTCCAATGGGATTTAACGGGGAGCTGTTTTTT.

This clonotype was seen ten or more times. The chain recombines TRBV12-3 or TRBV12-4 with TRBJ1-5, with no clear D. Trimming removed 7 bases from V and 1 base from J, with 11 bases in between. The CDR3 runs 14 residues. CDR3 amino acids: CASTSRHSNQPQHF. In nucleotides, the CDR3 is TGTGCCAGCACCTCGAGACACAGCAATCAGCCCCAGCATTTT.

In its sample, this clonotype was seen many times. The CDR3 sequence: CASSYLGEKNIQYF. For the CDR3, the DNA is TGTGCCAGCAGTTACCTAGGGGAAAAAAACATTCAGTACTTC. The rearrangement joins TRBV28 to TRBJ2-4, with D possibly matching TRBD1 (5 bases). Germline assignment: CDR1 MDHEN and CDR2 SYDVKM. V was shortened by 4 bases and J by 4 bases, with 11 bases between the two germline ends. The CDR3 totals 14 residues.

This clonotype was seen ten or more times. V and J are TRBV28 and TRBJ2-5, with a possible D match to TRBD1 (5 bases). The germline V and J ends were trimmed by 6 bases and 7 bases, with 15 bases remaining between them. The CDR3 sequence is 13 residues long. The germline V gene has CDR1 MDHEN and CDR2 SYDVKM. The CDR3 DNA is TGTGCCAGCAGCCCCCCCCAGGGATGGACCCAGTACTTC. The encoded protein is CASSPPQGWTQYF. The full variable domain, its missing parts supplied by reference TRBV28 and TRBJ2-5, is DVKVTQSSRYLVKRTGEKVFLECVQDMDHENMFWYRQDPGLGLRLIYFSYDVKMKEKGDIPEGYSVSREKKERFSLILESASTNQTSMYLCASSPPQGWTQYFGPGTRLLVL.

The CDR3 nucleotides are TGCAGTGCGCGGACAGGGGCCGGCAACACTGAAGCTTTCTTT. Translating it yields CSARTGAGNTEAFF. The chain combines TRBV20-1 with TRBJ1-1, with 9 bases that match TRBD1. J lost 2 bases, V lost 6 bases, and 7 bases had no gene match. Germline V gives CDR1 DFQATT, CDR2 SNEGSKA (reference sequence). CDR3 length: 14 residues.

At least ten counts were recorded for this clonotype. The chain uses TRBV15 and TRBJ2-7, with TRBD1 identical over 10 bases. V shed 1 base and J 2 bases; nucleotides not matched to a gene: 5. Germline V lookup: CDR1 LNHNV, CDR2 YYDKDF (reference sequence). The CDR3 has 16 residues. Written as DNA, the CDR3 is TGTGCCACCAGCAGAGCCTCCGGGACAGGGGCCTACGAGCAGTACTTC. It is translated as CATSRASGTGAYEQYF.

In this sample, this clonotype turned up many times. This chain links TRBV12-3 or TRBV12-4 with TRBJ2-6; possibly TRBD2 for D (7 bases). The CDR3 consists of 17 residues. V lost 5 bases to trimming and J lost 2 bases, with 16 bases between them. The CDR3 sequence is CASSRIRGGAGANVLTF. In nucleotides, the CDR3 is TGTGCCAGCAGTCGAATTAGAGGGGGGGCTGGGGCCAACGTCCTGACTTTC.

This clonotype was picked up many times. This rearrangement joins TRBV4-1 to TRBJ2-7; possibly TRBD1 or TRBD2 for D (6 bases each). Trimming removed 5 bases from V and 0 bases from J, with 17 bases in between. The CDR3 is 16 amino acids. CDR1 is MGHRA, CDR2 YSYEKL, per germline. The DNA of the CDR3 is TGCGCCAGCAGCTCCCGGAGAGGGGGGAGCTCCTACGAGCAGTACTTC. Amino acid sequence: CASSSRRGGSSYEQYF.

This clonotype was counted many times. The V and J genes are TRBV5-1 and TRBJ2-2; a weak D match, TRBD1 (6 bases). CDR1 and CDR2 (germline): SGHRS, YFSETQ. The CDR3 is 16 amino acids. V was clipped by 3 bases and J by 0 bases, with 12 bases between them. In DNA, the CDR3 is TGCGCCAGCAGCTCCGGACAGACTTCGAACACCGGGGAGCTGTTTTTT. It translates to CASSSGQTSNTGELFF.

The gene calls are TRBV27 and TRBJ1-2; TRBD1 matches at 11 bases. Germline loops: CDR1 MNHEY, CDR2 SMNVEV (reference sequence). The V segment lost 6 bases and the J segment 4 bases; nucleotides outside the gene matches: 10. The CDR3 totals 16 residues. CDR3 loop: CASSWSAGQGGYGYTF. CDR3 coding DNA: TGTGCCAGCAGCTGGTCCGCGGGACAGGGGGGCTATGGCTACACCTTC.

This chain joins TRBV7-2 and TRBJ1-1; D gene uncertain. There are 11 residues in the CDR3. Deletions cut 5 bases from V and 4 bases from J, with 5 bases between. CDR1 and CDR2 from the germline V gene are SGHTA and FQGNSA. CDR3 sequence (DNA): TGTGCCAGCAGCCAAACCACTGAAGCTTTCTTT. Its translation is CASSQTTEAFF.

This clonotype was counted many times. The DNA of the CDR3 is TGTGCCAGCAGCTTAGAGGGCGGGAGGCGCTACGAGCAGTACTTC. It is translated as CASSLEGGRRYEQYF. The rearrangement uses TRBV7-2 and TRBJ2-7, with 8 nucleotides matching TRBD2. V was clipped by 1 base and J by 3 bases; unmatched bases: 5. The CDR3 is made up of 15 amino acids. The germline V gene has CDR1 SGHTA and CDR2 FQGNSA.

This clonotype has at least ten counts. The chain joins TRBV5-1 to TRBJ2-1, with 7 bases that match TRBD2. The CDR3 is 15 residues long. V dropped 0 bases and J dropped 5; count of bases not matched to a gene: 5. The V gene's germline CDR1 is SGHRS and CDR2 YFSETQ. In nucleotides, the CDR3 is TGCGCCAGCAGCTTGGAACCTAGCGGAAACAATGAGCAGTTCTTC. The encoded protein is CASSLEPSGNNEQFF.

The chain couples TRBV28 to TRBJ1-2, with 8 positions matching TRBD1. Germline V gene sequence: CDR1 MDHEN, CDR2 SYDVKM. CDR3 length equals 17 residues. With 4 bases clipped from V and 7 bases from J, the junction kept 17 bases outside the gene matches. The CDR3 here is CASSSSRTGRDTTGYTF. The CDR3 nucleotides are TGTGCCAGCAGTTCCTCTCGGACAGGGAGGGATACTACTGGCTACACCTTC.

The chain couples TRBV28 to TRBJ1-3; D unresolved. This CDR3 contains 15 residues. Per the germline V gene, CDR1 is MDHEN and CDR2 is SYDVKM. V lost 5 bases and J lost 0, with 11 bases in between. CDR3 in amino acids: CASSGWALSGNTIYF. The CDR3 DNA follows: TGTGCCAGCAGTGGGTGGGCCCTCTCTGGAAACACCATATATTTT. The full variable domain, in which reference TRBV28 and TRBJ1-3 provide the parts outside the CDR3, is DVKVTQSSRYLVKRTGEKVFLECVQDMDHENMFWYRQDPGLGLRLIYFSYDVKMKEKGDIPEGYSVSREKKERFSLILESASTNQTSMYLCASSGWALSGNTIYFGEGSWLTVV.

This clonotype was seen many times. Germline and junction disagree at one end, which may indicate a read error. The chain carries TRBV29-1 and TRBJ2-5, with TRBD2 matching 7 bases. The CDR3 loop spans 13 amino acids. CDR1 is SQVTM, CDR2 ANQGSEA, per germline. Here the CDR3 reads CSVNRDYQQTQYF. CDR3 coding DNA: TGCAGCGTCAACCGGGACTACCAACAGACCCAGTACTTC.

The rearrangement joins TRBV6-1 to TRBJ1-2; no firm D call. This CDR3 spans 14 amino acids. Trimming took off 9 bases at V and 2 bases at J, with 16 bases between the two ends. Germline V CDR1 and CDR2: MNHNS, SASEGT. CDR3 in DNA: TGTGCCAGTCGCCGAGGTGGGCAAAACTATGGCTACACCTTC. Translating gives CASRRGGQNYGYTF.

CDR3 coding DNA: TGTGCCAGCAGCGCACCCGGACTAGCGCTGGGCGGGCAGTACTTC. Its translation is CASSAPGLALGGQYF. This chain joins TRBV6-5 and TRBJ2-7; 9 positions agree with TRBD2. The V and J ends lost 6 bases and 9 bases, in that order; junction bases with no gene match: 15. The CDR3 is 15 residues long. Germline V gene data show CDR1 as MNHEY and CDR2 as SVGAGI.

This clonotype has ten or more counts. V and J are TRBV28 and TRBJ1-1, with D possibly matching TRBD1 (5 bases). V shed 10 bases and J shed 4 bases, with 16 bases lying between them. The CDR3 sequence is 13 residues long. The germline gives CDR1 MDHEN, CDR2 SYDVKM. The CDR3 protein is CATLGGVGTEAFF. CDR3 bases: TGTGCCACCCTCGGGGGGGTCGGCACTGAAGCTTTCTTT.